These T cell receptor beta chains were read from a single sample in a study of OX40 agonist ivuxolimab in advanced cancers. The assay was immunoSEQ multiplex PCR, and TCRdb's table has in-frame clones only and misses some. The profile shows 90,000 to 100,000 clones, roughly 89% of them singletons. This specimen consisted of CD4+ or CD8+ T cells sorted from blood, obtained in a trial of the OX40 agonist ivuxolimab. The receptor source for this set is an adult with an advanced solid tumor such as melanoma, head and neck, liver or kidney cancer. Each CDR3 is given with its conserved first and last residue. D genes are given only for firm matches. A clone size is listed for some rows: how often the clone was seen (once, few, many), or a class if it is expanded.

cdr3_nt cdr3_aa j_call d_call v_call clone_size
TGTGCCAGCAGCCAAGAAGGGACAGTTAATGAAAAACTGTTTTTT CASSQEGTVNEKLFF TRBJ1-4 TRBD1 TRBV14 once
TGCGCCAGCAGCCAAGATATATTAGCGGGAACGGTGAGGGAAGCTTTCTTT CASSQDILAGTVREAFF TRBJ1-1 NA TRBV4-3 NA
TGCGCCAGCAGCGTTCAGGGTCCCGGGGAGCTGTTTTTT CASSVQGPGELFF TRBJ2-2 NA TRBV5-1 NA
TGCGCCAGCAGTGAGGGCCAGGGACAGGGCTCGAACACCGGGGAGCTGTTTTTT CASSEGQGQGSNTGELFF TRBJ2-2 TRBD1 TRBV10-1 NA
TGTGCCAGCAGCCCAAACCTTGGTTCGAACACTGAAGCTTTCTTT CASSPNLGSNTEAFF TRBJ1-1 NA TRBV7-3 NA
TGCGCCAGCAGCTTTAGTTCTCTTTTCCTTCAAAGGGATGTCAGGAACGGCACCTTC CASSFSSLFLQRDVRNGTF TRBJ1-2 NA TRBV5-1 many
TGTGCCAGCAGTTACTCAGGGACAGGGGGCGCCTATGGCTACACCTTC CASSYSGTGGAYGYTF TRBJ1-2 TRBD1 TRBV6-5 NA
TGTGCCAGCAGATCTTCATGGACTAGCGGGGTCGGGACCCAGTACTTC CASRSSWTSGVGTQYF TRBJ2-5 TRBD2 TRBV5-8 NA
TGCAGCGTTGGGGAGGGGAGCACTGAAGCTTTCTTT CSVGEGSTEAFF TRBJ1-1 NA TRBV29-1 NA
TGTGCCAGCAGTTCAGCGGGACAGGGGAACACTGAAGCTTTCTTT CASSSAGQGNTEAFF TRBJ1-1 TRBD1 TRBV28 few
TGTGCCAGTAGAATGGGGACAGGGGGCTTCACTGAAGCTTTCTTT CASRMGTGGFTEAFF TRBJ1-1 TRBD1 TRBV19 NA
TGTGCCAGCAGCCAGGGACTCTATAGCAATCAGCCCCAGCATTTT CASSQGLYSNQPQHF TRBJ1-5 NA TRBV5-8 NA
TGTGCCAGCAGCCTGAGGACAGGGCGGGAGACCCAGTACTTC CASSLRTGRETQYF TRBJ2-5 TRBD1 TRBV7-8 NA
TGTGCCAGCAGTTACTCGAGACACTACGAGCAGTACTTC CASSYSRHYEQYF TRBJ2-7 NA TRBV6-6 NA
TGCGCCAACGCTCGGAGCGGGGGGGCTGCATTTTCCACAGATACGCAGTATTTT CANARSGGAAFSTDTQYF TRBJ2-3 TRBD2 TRBV5-1 NA
TGTGCCAGCGGCCCAGGGGGTGCCCTAGCCAAAAACATTCAGTACTTC CASGPGGALAKNIQYF TRBJ2-4 TRBD1 TRBV11-2 once
TGTGCCAGCTCACCGGGACCGGCCGGGGAAAAACTGTTTTTT CASSPGPAGEKLFF TRBJ1-4 NA TRBV18 NA
TGCGCCAGCAGCCAAGGGCACTCTGGAAACACCATATATTTT CASSQGHSGNTIYF TRBJ1-3 NA TRBV4-1 once
TGTGCCAGCAGCTTAGAGGACAGGGGTAACACTGAAGCTTTCTTT CASSLEDRGNTEAFF TRBJ1-1 TRBD1 TRBV7-6 NA
TGTGCCAGCTCTATAGCCTCCCGCGGGGTAGCTTCCGCTGAAGCTTTCTTT CASSIASRGVASAEAFF TRBJ1-1 NA TRBV18 NA
TGTGCCAGCAGCTTAGAGGGGACAGCCTACGAGCAGTACTTC CASSLEGTAYEQYF TRBJ2-7 TRBD1 TRBV7-9 NA